This TCR beta chain was recorded in a study of blood T cell repertoires in COVID-19. About the research overall: Collection of acute and convalescent COVID-19 samples took place in the United States, Italy and Spain. T cells, B-cell-depleted T cells, or PBMCs supplied cDNA or gDNA.

In the study's own analysis: Reference gene primer amplification yielded estimated nucleated cell counts. Profiled with immunoSEQ multiplex PCR; TCRdb holds only in-frame clones, not every one. V and J calls plus clone size are reproduced from that table; the DNA served to infer D and trimming. The sample has about 270,000 clones, about 88% seen once. With 10 bases clipped from V and 0 bases from J, the junction kept 14 bases outside the gene matches. CDR1 is MDHEN and CDR2 is SYDVKM in the germline V gene. The CDR3 is made up of 17 amino acids. What was sequenced was peripheral blood. The V and J genes are TRBV28 and TRBJ1-3; 8 positions match TRBD1. This TCR came from a woman aged 70 to 79 with COVID-19, enrolled during active disease. The DNA of the CDR3 is TGTGCCACAGCCCGGGACAGGTGGACTTACTCTGGAAACACCATATATTTT. Protein product: CATARDRWTYSGNTIYF.